The next 8 T cell receptor beta chains were all read from a single sample in a study of CD8 T cells in ankylosing spondylitis. Their antigen targets remain unknown. Study-level points and caveats: Blood of patients with ankylosing spondylitis appeared to be characterized by a TCR beta motif of several highly homologous variants.

TCRdb reanalysed the 5' RACE reads using MiXCR and keeps one entry per CDR3 protein. The repertoire holds 450,000 to 550,000 distinct CDR3 sequences, with 5.3% as singletons. The sequencing input was blood, either unsorted or a sorted T cell fraction (not recorded which). Source of these receptors: a male donor with ankylosing spondylitis.

This clonotype was recorded many times. J is TRBJ2-1 and V is TRBV5-1; the match to TRBD2 covers 9 bases. Germline V lookup: CDR1 SGHRS, CDR2 YFSETQ. Unmatched junction bases numbered 15, after V lost 0 bases and J lost 5 bases. The CDR3 contains 19 residues. CDR3 residues: CASSLVGGRALVSDNEQFF. In DNA, the CDR3 is TGCGCCAGCAGCTTGGTGGGCGGGAGGGCCCTCGTCTCGGACAATGAGCAGTTCTTC.

To note about this clonotype: A read error may be the cause here, since a much bigger clone is one base away. The gene calls are TRBV29-1 and TRBJ2-5; D tentatively fits TRBD1 or TRBD2 (5 bases each). The CDR3 runs 12 residues. Between the trimmed V and J ends, which lost 4 bases and 5 bases, there was a span of 11 bases. CDR1 is SQVTM and CDR2 is ANQGSEA in the germline V gene. The CDR3, as DNA: TGCAGCGTTGCGGGGCTCGTCGAGACCCAGTACTTC. It encodes CSVAGLVETQYF.

V usage is TRBV28 and J usage is TRBJ2-7, with TRBD1 matching 7 bases. The J segment lost 6 bases and the V segment lost 5 bases, leaving 10 bases of the junction unmatched. The germline V gene encodes CDR1 MDHEN and CDR2 SYDVKM. The CDR3 is 14 amino acids. The CDR3 protein is CASSSPGQISEQYF. Written as DNA, the CDR3 is TGTGCCAGCAGTAGCCCGGGACAGATATCCGAGCAGTACTTC.

This clonotype was counted at least ten times. An end of the junction differs from the germline gene, which may be a read error. The chain recombines TRBV7-2 with TRBJ2-7; 7 bases fit TRBD1. Looked up from germline, CDR1 is SGHTA and CDR2 is FQGNSA. CDR3 length: 14 amino acids. The CDR3 spells CASSFRDRTYEQYF. The DNA for the CDR3 is TGCGCCAGCAGCTTCCGGGACAGAACCTACGAGCAGTACTTC.

This clonotype occurred many times. V and J are TRBV4-3 and TRBJ2-2; a weak D match, TRBD1 (6 bases). Germline V lookup: CDR1 LGHNA, CDR2 YSLEER. The CDR3 is 16 residues long. The germline V and J ends were trimmed by 0 bases and 4 bases, with 12 bases remaining between them. CDR3 amino acids: CASSQDWTDRTGELFF. In DNA, the CDR3 is TGCGCCAGCAGCCAAGATTGGACAGACCGCACCGGGGAGCTGTTTTTT.

This clonotype was observed a handful of times. The rearrangement joins TRBV7-2 to TRBJ2-2; no definite D call. From germline, CDR1 is SGHTA and CDR2 FQGNSA. This CDR3 has 14 residues. V was pared by 1 base and J by 5 bases, with 8 bases between. CDR3: CASSLGLATGELFF. In nucleotides, the CDR3 is TGTGCCAGCAGCTTAGGACTGGCGACCGGGGAGCTGTTTTTT. Drawing the rest from reference TRBV7-2 and TRBJ2-2, the complete variable domain is GAGVSQSPSNKVTEKGKDVELRCDPISGHTALYWYRQSLGQGLEFLIYFQGNSAPDKSGLPSDRFSAERTGGSVSTLTIQRTQQEDSAVYLCASSLGLATGELFFGEGSRLTVL.

This clonotype has a count of ten or more. The V gene is TRBV6-2 or TRBV6-3, the J gene TRBJ2-5; TRBD1 aligns across 9 bases. V lost 7 bases to trimming and J lost 0 bases; unmatched junction nucleotides: 18. Germline V gene sequence: CDR1 MNHEY, CDR2 SVGEGT. This CDR3 spans 19 amino acids. CDR3 nucleotide sequence: TGTGCCAGCACCCTCGGGTTTGGTTTTTGGACAGGGGACCAAGAGACCCAGTACTTC. It yields the protein CASTLGFGFWTGDQETQYF.

This clonotype came up many times. CDR3 in amino acids: CSAISGRGTDTQYF. DNA of the CDR3: TGCAGTGCGATTAGCGGGAGGGGCACAGATACGCAGTATTTT. The chain links TRBV20-1 to TRBJ2-3, with 11 positions matching TRBD2. Per the germline V gene, CDR1 is DFQATT and CDR2 is SNEGSKA (reference sequence). The length of the CDR3 is 14 residues. With V trimmed by 6 bases and J by 1 base, 3 bases remained unmatched.